This is a list of T cell receptor beta chains from one sample in a study of blood T cell repertoires in COVID-19. Clones were read by immunoSEQ multiplex PCR, and TCRdb kept only the in-frame ones, dropping some. This sample has a few hundred thousand clones, with 80% to 90% found just once. Sequencing was carried out using PBMCs or T cells enriched from blood (not recorded which). All receptors come from a woman in her forties or fifties with acute COVID-19. Each CDR3 is given with its conserved first and last residue. The order of the fields is J gene, clone size, V gene, D gene, CDR3 protein, CDR3 DNA. D genes are given only for firm matches. Expanded clones are given a class, and other clones once, few, many or no size at all.

j_call: TRBJ1-6; clone_size: -; v_call: TRBV27; d_call: TRBD1; cdr3_aa: CASSPWGQGDSPLHF; cdr3_nt: TGTGCCAGCAGTCCCTGGGGACAGGGGGATTCACCCCTCCACTTT
j_call: TRBJ2-7; clone_size: few; v_call: TRBV7-2; d_call: -; cdr3_aa: CASSLWRNSEQYF; cdr3_nt: TGTGCCAGCAGCTTATGGCGGAACTCCGAGCAGTACTTC
j_call: TRBJ1-1; clone_size: -; v_call: TRBV19; d_call: -; cdr3_aa: CASTYGGPTEAFF; cdr3_nt: TGTGCCAGTACTTATGGGGGCCCCACTGAAGCTTTCTTT
j_call: TRBJ1-5; clone_size: -; v_call: TRBV7-6; d_call: TRBD1; cdr3_aa: CASSLMHRGHNQPQHF; cdr3_nt: TGTGCCAGCAGCTTAATGCACAGGGGGCACAATCAGCCCCAGCATTTT
j_call: TRBJ1-6; clone_size: -; v_call: TRBV18; d_call: -; cdr3_aa: CASSPAGRMNSPLHF; cdr3_nt: TGTGCCAGCTCACCGGCCGGGAGGATGAATTCACCCCTCCACTTT
j_call: TRBJ2-3; clone_size: -; v_call: TRBV30; d_call: -; cdr3_aa: CAWSVSGRTDTQYF; cdr3_nt: TGTGCCTGGAGTGTAAGCGGGCGCACAGATACGCAGTATTTT
j_call: TRBJ2-3; clone_size: -; v_call: TRBV7-2; d_call: TRBD1; cdr3_aa: CASSLEMMGTGTVDTQYF; cdr3_nt: TGTGCCAGCAGCTTAGAGATGATGGGGACAGGCACGGTAGATACGCAGTATTTT
j_call: TRBJ2-7; clone_size: -; v_call: TRBV6-5; d_call: TRBD2; cdr3_aa: CATRIAGGPGEQYF; cdr3_nt: TGTGCCACCCGAATAGCGGGAGGGCCGGGCGAGCAGTACTTC
j_call: TRBJ2-7; clone_size: -; v_call: TRBV7-2; d_call: TRBD1; cdr3_aa: CASSWGTGGSYEQYF; cdr3_nt: TGTGCCAGCAGCTGGGGGACAGGGGGCTCCTACGAGCAGTACTTC
j_call: TRBJ1-6; clone_size: -; v_call: TRBV7-2; d_call: -; cdr3_aa: CASSRLQYNSPLHF; cdr3_nt: TGTGCCAGCAGCAGACTCCAATATAATTCACCCCTCCACTTT
j_call: TRBJ2-3; clone_size: once; v_call: TRBV9; d_call: TRBD1; cdr3_aa: CASSVATGQSTDTQYF; cdr3_nt: TGTGCCAGCAGCGTAGCTACGGGACAGAGCACAGATACGCAGTATTTT
j_call: TRBJ2-2; clone_size: -; v_call: TRBV18; d_call: -; cdr3_aa: CASSPLAEGTGELFF; cdr3_nt: TGTGCCAGCTCACCATTAGCGGAAGGCACCGGGGAGCTGTTTTTT
j_call: TRBJ2-1; clone_size: -; v_call: TRBV9; d_call: TRBD2; cdr3_aa: CASSDRAGGIYNEQFF; cdr3_nt: TGTGCCAGCAGCGACCGAGCGGGAGGAATCTACAATGAGCAGTTCTTC